This T cell receptor (beta chain) was sequenced during a study of cytomegalovirus exposure and HLA in healthy donors. Points from the study as a whole: Reports described diagnosis of cytomegalovirus status by the classifier as highly specific and sensitive. Associated with cytomegalovirus, according to the listing, were 170 or so TCR beta chains.

This CDR3 region has 16 residues. Germline assignment: CDR1 SQVTM and CDR2 ANQGSEA. With V trimmed by 0 bases and J by 5 bases, 13 bases remained unmatched. Produced via immunoSEQ multiplex PCR; TCRdb's table is partial and in-frame only. Among some 250,000 clones listed, about 90% were seen once. The donors were part of the validation cohort, which consisted of under 150 subjects and was separate from the first cohort of several hundred subjects. Regarding this clone: The antigen is not known.

The clonotype originates from a woman younger than 45 in good health and CMV-seropositive. The sequenced material came from PBMCs. The chain has TRBV29-1 and TRBJ2-7; the match to TRBD2 covers 7 bases. CDR3 sequence: CSVEERGRTRSNEQYF. CDR3 bases: TGCAGCGTTGAAGAAAGGGGCCGGACTAGGTCCAACGAGCAGTACTTC.